One and the same sample provided the 26 T cell receptor beta chains below, sequenced in a study of T cell repertoires in cytomegalovirus infection. TCRdb fed the reads into MiXCR, producing one record per CDR3 protein. The profile covers 300,000 to 400,000 distinct CDR3 sequences, with over 7.5% appearing a single time and over 3.5% taken by the ten largest. The source material was PBMCs. The source is a human donor in good health (CMV status not recorded). Some clones in this sample may be carry-over from other donors' samples.

In its sample, this clonotype was seen once. Being one base from a much bigger clone, this may be a read error. The J gene is TRBJ2-2, the V gene TRBV25-1; tentatively, D is TRBD1 or TRBD2 (5 bases each). CDR1 MGHDK and CDR2 SYGVNS come from the germline V gene. V lost 5 bases and J 7 bases, leaving 17 bases between the germline ends. The CDR3 runs 15 residues. The CDR3 DNA reads as TGTGCCAGCAGTAAAACCTCAGAGGGGATCGGGGAGCTGTTTTTT. Translating it yields CASSKTSEGIGELFF.

The J gene is TRBJ2-3, the V gene TRBV10-3, with 7 positions matching TRBD2. This CDR3 region has 15 residues. Germline V gene sequence: CDR1 ENHRY, CDR2 SYGVKD. V trimming: 7 bases; J trimming: 0 bases; junction bases outside the gene matches: 7. The DNA for the CDR3 is TGTGCCATCAAACCTAGCGGCTCTAGCACAGATACGCAGTATTTT. This codes for CAIKPSGSSTDTQYF.

This clonotype was counted a few times. The chain carries TRBV20-1 and TRBJ2-7, with TRBD1 identical over 7 bases. Germline assignment: CDR1 DFQATT and CDR2 SNEGSKA (reference sequence). The CDR3 contains 14 residues. V shed 4 bases and J 2 bases; nucleotides not matched to a gene: 8. The CDR3 sequence: CSANSRDSPYEQYF. Written as DNA, the CDR3 is TGCAGTGCTAATTCACGGGACAGTCCCTACGAGCAGTACTTC.

This clonotype appeared many times. The chain links TRBV7-2 to TRBJ2-1; unclear D gene. V was cut by 6 bases and J by 4 bases, with 13 bases left in between. Germline V gives CDR1 SGHTA, CDR2 FQGNSA. The CDR3 runs to 14 residues. The CDR3 DNA sequence: TGTGCCAGCAGGAGCCTCGATCAATACAATGAGCAGTTCTTC. Its protein product is CASRSLDQYNEQFF.

V gene TRBV28 combines with J gene TRBJ1-1; D is undetermined. CDR3 length equals 12 residues. CDR1 is MDHEN, CDR2 SYDVKM, per germline. The V gene lost 3 bases and the J gene lost 7 bases, with 9 bases spanning the gap. The CDR3 is CASSLANFEAFF. The CDR3 region has the DNA TGTGCCAGCAGTTTGGCAAATTTTGAAGCTTTCTTT.

This clonotype was counted between two and nine times. J is TRBJ2-7 and V is TRBV7-9; D may correspond to TRBD1 or TRBD2 (5 bases each). Germline CDR1 reads SEHNR; CDR2 reads FQNEAQ (reference sequence). V gave up 0 bases and J gave up 2 bases, with 11 bases separating them. CDR3 size: 15 residues. DNA of the CDR3: TGTGCCAGCAGCTTAGCGGGGACGAAAACCTACGAGCAGTACTTC. It is translated as CASSLAGTKTYEQYF.

The table lists this clonotype with many counts. CDR3 residues: CASSLARGGNSPLHF. Written as DNA, the CDR3 is TGTGCCAGCAGTTTGGCCAGGGGCGGTAATTCACCCCTCCACTTT. The rearrangement joins TRBV27 to TRBJ1-6, with D perhaps matching TRBD1 (6 bases). The CDR3 sequence is 15 residues long. Trimming shortened V by 3 bases and J by 6 bases, and 12 bases separated the two germline ends. The V gene's germline CDR1 is MNHEY and CDR2 SMNVEV (reference sequence).

This clonotype appeared many times. This chain's CDR3 is CATSSEWINTEAFF. The CDR3 nucleotides are TGTGCCACCAGCAGTGAGTGGATAAACACTGAAGCTTTCTTT. The chain links TRBV15 to TRBJ1-1; D gene ambiguous. Trimming removed 3 bases from V and 2 bases from J, with 10 bases in between. Germline lookup yields CDR1 LNHNV and CDR2 YYDKDF (reference sequence). The CDR3 is 14 residues long. The full variable domain, completed using reference TRBV15 and TRBJ1-1, is DAMVIQNPRYQVTQFGKPVTLSCSQTLNHNVMYWYQQKSSQAPKLLFHYYDKDFNNEADTPDNFQSRRPNTSFCFLDIRSPGLGDTAMYLCATSSEWINTEAFFGQGTRLTVV.

This clonotype has at least ten counts. The chain links TRBV28 to TRBJ2-1; 9 nucleotides align to TRBD1. V shed 5 bases, J shed 9 bases, and the junction held 5 bases outside the gene matches. The length of the CDR3 is 13 residues. Germline CDR1 MDHEN, CDR2 SYDVKM. CDR3 sequence: CASSATGGPEQFF. In DNA form, the CDR3 reads TGTGCCAGCAGTGCAACAGGGGGCCCTGAGCAGTTCTTC.

The sample holds many counts of this clonotype. The chain recombines TRBV20-1 with TRBJ2-5, with 8 bases aligning to TRBD1. Germline V gives CDR1 DFQATT, CDR2 SNEGSKA (reference sequence). V was pared by 5 bases and J by 5 bases, with 7 bases of the junction left unmatched. The CDR3 runs 13 residues. DNA of the CDR3: TGCAGTGCTCCCGAGGCAGGGGGCGAGACCCAGTACTTC. It encodes CSAPEAGGETQYF.

This clonotype was counted a few times. This chain links TRBV5-4 with TRBJ2-1, with a tentative D call TRBD1 (6 bases). V was clipped by 6 bases and J by 3 bases, with 19 bases between them. The germline gives CDR1 SGHNT, CDR2 YYREEE (reference sequence). This CDR3 has 16 amino acids. The CDR3: CASTWGPGALYNEQFF. The CDR3 bases are TGTGCCAGCACCTGGGGGCCTGGGGCCCTCTACAATGAGCAGTTCTTC.

In this sample, this clonotype turned up a few times. V and J are TRBV20-1 and TRBJ1-1, with 7 bases lining up with TRBD1. The junction had 13 bases not matched to a gene; V was cut back by 2 bases and J by 1 base. The CDR3 loop spans 17 amino acids. CDR1 and CDR2 from the germline V gene are DFQATT and SNEGSKA (reference sequence). CDR3 region: CSARSPGGGLANTEAFF. The CDR3, as DNA: TGCAGTGCTAGATCGCCGGGAGGGGGCCTGGCGAACACTGAAGCTTTCTTT.

This clonotype was detected ten times or more. V is TRBV28 and J is TRBJ1-4, with TRBD1 as a possible D gene (5 bases). The CDR3 spans 15 residues. Germline V gene data show CDR1 as MDHEN and CDR2 as SYDVKM. V lost 1 base to trimming and J lost 5 bases, with 11 bases between them. CDR3 amino acids: CASSLFGTANEKLFF. The CDR3 DNA is TGTGCCAGCAGTTTATTCGGGACGGCAAATGAAAAACTGTTTTTT.

This clonotype was observed a handful of times. The CDR3 here is CASTPGRGWNEQYF. CDR3 sequence (DNA): TGTGCCAGCACTCCAGGAAGGGGATGGAACGAGCAGTACTTC. The gene calls are TRBV6-1 and TRBJ2-7; maybe TRBD1 (5 bases). The length of the CDR3 is 14 residues. V shed 7 bases and J shed 5 bases, with 18 bases lying between them. Germline CDR1 MNHNS, CDR2 SASEGT.

This clonotype was seen ten or more times. This chain joins TRBV7-2 and TRBJ2-6; D is unclear. The CDR3 is 13 residues long. CDR1 SGHTA and CDR2 FQGNSA come from the germline V gene. The ends were cut back, 6 bases at V and 0 bases at J, with 3 bases in the middle. The CDR3 region has the DNA TGTGCCAGCAGGGACTCTGGGGCCAACGTCCTGACTTTC. Residues: CASRDSGANVLTF.

There are many counts of this clonotype. The junction and the germline gene differ at one end; a read error may be behind it. The gene calls are TRBV3-1 and TRBJ1-2; no clear D gene. The CDR3 is made up of 11 amino acids. Germline assignment: CDR1 LGHDT and CDR2 YNNKEL (reference sequence). CDR3 region: CASSQGWMASF. CDR3 bases: TGTGCCAGCAGCCAAGGGTGGATGGCGTCCTTC.

The chain has TRBV24-1 and TRBJ2-1; 11 nucleotides agree with TRBD2. CDR3 length: 14 amino acids. V was clipped by 7 bases and J by 12 bases; unmatched bases: 10. Germline V CDR1 and CDR2: KGHDR, SFDVKD. The CDR3 is CATRPTSGRGMQFF. The CDR3, as DNA: TGTGCCACCAGACCTACTAGCGGGAGAGGGATGCAGTTCTTC.

The chain joins TRBV6-1 to TRBJ2-1; 9 positions match TRBD2. From germline, CDR1 is MNHNS and CDR2 SASEGT. The J segment lost 7 bases and the V segment lost 3 bases, leaving 4 bases of the junction unmatched. This CDR3 is built from 14 residues. CDR3 in amino acids: CASSDGGRGNEQFF. DNA of the CDR3: TGTGCCAGCAGTGACGGCGGGAGGGGTAATGAGCAGTTCTTC.

This clonotype was counted many times. CDR3: CSARDYGGGTEAFF. The CDR3 DNA sequence: TGCAGTGCTAGAGATTACGGGGGGGGCACTGAAGCTTTCTTT. The V gene is TRBV20-1, the J gene TRBJ1-1, with a tentative D call TRBD1 (5 bases). The CDR3 covers 14 residues. Per the germline V gene, CDR1 is DFQATT and CDR2 is SNEGSKA (reference sequence). The V end was cut by 0 bases, the J end by 4 bases, with 12 bases between.

At least ten counts were recorded for this clonotype. The V gene is TRBV7-6, the J gene TRBJ2-1; D remains unclear. Per the germline V gene, CDR1 is SGHVS and CDR2 is FNYEAQ. There are 12 residues in the CDR3. Trimming took 1 base from V and 6 from J, leaving 4 bases between them. CDR3 coding DNA: TGTGCCAGCAGCTTAGTGAGCAATGAGCAGTTCTTC. Its protein is CASSLVSNEQFF.

The genes are TRBV5-5 and TRBJ2-3; perhaps TRBD1 as D (6 bases). Germline lookup yields CDR1 SGHKS and CDR2 YYEKEE (reference sequence). The CDR3 has 15 residues. V was trimmed by 4 bases and J by 6 bases, leaving 18 bases between them. The CDR3 sequence: CASSLLTGRSDTQYF. The CDR3 DNA reads TGTGCCAGCAGCCTATTGACAGGTCGCTCCGATACGCAGTATTTT.

This clonotype was seen repeatedly, ten times or more. The rearrangement links TRBV2 to TRBJ1-5, with 7 bases aligning to TRBD1. The CDR3 consists of 15 residues. Germline CDR1 is SNHLY and CDR2 is FYNNEI. V dropped 6 bases and J dropped 2; count of bases not matched to a gene: 7. CDR3 DNA sequence: TGTGCCAGCAGGACCCTGGGACAGCGCAATCAGCCCCAGCATTTT. It yields the protein CASRTLGQRNQPQHF.

This clonotype showed up just a few times. The J gene is TRBJ2-1, the V gene TRBV20-1; D may match TRBD1 or TRBD2 (5 bases each). The V gene lost 4 bases and the J gene lost 0 bases, with 16 bases spanning the gap. This CDR3 comprises 16 residues. Germline V CDR1 and CDR2: DFQATT, SNEGSKA (reference sequence). The CDR3 nucleotides read TGCAGTGCTACCTGGGGCGTGGCGGGCTCCTACAATGAGCAGTTCTTC. It specifies CSATWGVAGSYNEQFF.

This clonotype was counted many times. In nucleotides, the CDR3 is TGTGCCAGCAGCTTACTGGGCGGGGTTAGGTACAATGAGCAGTTCTTC. Amino acids: CASSLLGGVRYNEQFF. The chain employs TRBV7-2 and TRBJ2-1, with a tentative D call TRBD2 (6 bases). This CDR3 spans 16 amino acids. Per the germline V gene, CDR1 is SGHTA and CDR2 is FQGNSA. V lost 2 bases to trimming and J lost 4 bases, with 15 bases between them.

The genes are TRBV7-9 and TRBJ1-1; D is perhaps TRBD1 (5 bases). The CDR3 loop spans 14 amino acids. Trimming removed 4 bases from V and 1 base from J, with 10 bases in between. Germline V gene data show CDR1 as SEHNR and CDR2 as FQNEAQ (reference sequence). CDR3 nucleotide sequence: TGTGCCAGCAGCTCGACAGAATCGAACACTGAAGCTTTCTTT. Encoded protein: CASSSTESNTEAFF. Using reference TRBV7-9 and TRBJ1-1 for the parts outside the CDR3, the full variable domain is DTGVSQNPRHKITKRGQNVTFRCDPISEHNRLYWYRQTLGQGPEFLTYFQNEAQLEKSRLLSDRFSAERPKGSFSTLEIQRTEQGDSAMYLCASSSTESNTEAFFGQGTRLTVV.

The rearrangement links TRBV20-1 to TRBJ2-7, with 11 bases aligning to TRBD1. CDR3 size: 11 residues. In germline, CDR1 is DFQATT, CDR2 SNEGSKA (reference sequence). The CDR3 loop reads CLLGTGGEQYF. The CDR3 coding sequence is TGCCTGCTAGGGACAGGGGGCGAGCAGTACTTC.